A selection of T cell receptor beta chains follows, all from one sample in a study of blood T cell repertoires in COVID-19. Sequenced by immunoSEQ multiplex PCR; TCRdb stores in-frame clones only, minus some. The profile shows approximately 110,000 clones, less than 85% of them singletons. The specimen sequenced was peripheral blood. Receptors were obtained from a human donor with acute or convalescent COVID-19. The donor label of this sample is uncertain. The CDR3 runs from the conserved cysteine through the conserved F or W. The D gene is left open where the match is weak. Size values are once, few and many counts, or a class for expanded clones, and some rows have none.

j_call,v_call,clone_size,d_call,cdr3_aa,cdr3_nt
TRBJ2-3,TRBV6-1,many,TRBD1,CASSERGGDADTQYF,TGTGCCAGCAGTGAAAGAGGGGGCGACGCAGATACGCAGTATTTT
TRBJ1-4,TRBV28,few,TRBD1,CASTLTGAEEKLFF,TGTGCCAGCACCCTGACAGGGGCGGAGGAAAAACTGTTTTTT
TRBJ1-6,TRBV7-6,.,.,CASSSDRSYNSPLHF,TGTGCCAGCAGCAGTGACAGGAGCTATAATTCACCCCTCCACTTT
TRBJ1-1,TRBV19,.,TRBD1,CASTRQGRQSEAFF,TGTGCCAGTACCAGACAGGGGAGACAGTCTGAAGCTTTCTTT
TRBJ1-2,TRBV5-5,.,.,CASSLQGNYGYTF,TGTGCCAGCAGCTTGCAGGGGAACTATGGCTACACCTTC
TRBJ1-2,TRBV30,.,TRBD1,CAWSVRDRPYSYTF,TGTGCCTGGAGTGTACGGGACAGGCCGTATAGCTACACCTTC
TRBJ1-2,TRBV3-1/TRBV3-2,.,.,CASGDRINYGYTF,TGTGCCAGCGGAGACAGAATTAACTATGGCTACACCTTC
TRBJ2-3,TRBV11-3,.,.,CASSLRAKGDTQYF,TGTGCCAGCAGCCTGAGGGCCAAGGGAGATACGCAGTATTTT
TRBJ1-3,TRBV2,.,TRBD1,CASRPGQGTNTIYF,TGTGCCAGCAGGCCGGGACAGGGGACAAACACCATATATTTT
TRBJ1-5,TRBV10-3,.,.,CAISDTGTQHF,TGTGCCATCAGTGATACAGGGACCCAGCATTTT
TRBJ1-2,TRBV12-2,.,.,CASRLGRDRGRYGYTF,TGTGCAAGTCGCTTAGGTCGGGACAGGGGTCGGTATGGCTACACCTTC
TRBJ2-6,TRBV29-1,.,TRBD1,CSVKTGAGANVLTF,TGCAGCGTTAAGACAGGGGCTGGGGCCAACGTCCTGACTTTC
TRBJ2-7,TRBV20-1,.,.,CSASRGYEQYF,TGCAGTGCTAGTAGGGGCTACGAGCAGTACTTC
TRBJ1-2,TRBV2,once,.,CASSESRYGYTF,TGTGCCAGCAGTGAATCGCGGTATGGCTACACCTTC
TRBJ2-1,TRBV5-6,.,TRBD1,CASSYRGRGEQFF,TGTGCCAGCAGCTACAGGGGAAGGGGTGAGCAGTTCTTC
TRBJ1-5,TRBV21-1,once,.,CASGKTGFGQPQHF,TGTGCCAGCGGGAAAACAGGGTTCGGTCAGCCCCAGCATTTT
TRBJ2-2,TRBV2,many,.,CASTNTGQPTGELFF,TGTGCCAGCACAAATACAGGGCAGCCCACCGGGGAGCTGTTTTTT
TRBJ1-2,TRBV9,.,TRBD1,CASSGQGDYGYTF,TGTGCCAGCAGCGGACAGGGAGACTATGGCTACACCTTC
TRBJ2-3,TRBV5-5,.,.,CASSLERDTDTQYF,TGTGCCAGCAGCTTGGAACGAGACACAGATACGCAGTATTTT
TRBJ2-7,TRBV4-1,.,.,CASSQVVGGDGSYEQYF,TGCGCCAGCAGCCAAGTGGTTGGAGGGGATGGCTCCTACGAGCAGTACTTC
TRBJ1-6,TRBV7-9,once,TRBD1,CASSQDRGKLNSPLHF,TGTGCCAGCAGCCAGGACAGGGGAAAGCTCAATTCACCCCTCCACTTT
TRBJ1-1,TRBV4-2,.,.,CASSQEGANTEAFF,TGTGCCAGCAGCCAAGAGGGGGCAAACACTGAAGCTTTCTTT
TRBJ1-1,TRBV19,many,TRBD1,CATSHPDRARAEAFF,TGTGCCACTTCCCACCCGGACAGGGCGAGGGCTGAAGCTTTCTTT
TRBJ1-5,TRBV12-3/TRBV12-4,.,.,CASSSRPRPQHF,TGTGCCAGCAGTTCCCGACCTAGGCCCCAGCATTTT